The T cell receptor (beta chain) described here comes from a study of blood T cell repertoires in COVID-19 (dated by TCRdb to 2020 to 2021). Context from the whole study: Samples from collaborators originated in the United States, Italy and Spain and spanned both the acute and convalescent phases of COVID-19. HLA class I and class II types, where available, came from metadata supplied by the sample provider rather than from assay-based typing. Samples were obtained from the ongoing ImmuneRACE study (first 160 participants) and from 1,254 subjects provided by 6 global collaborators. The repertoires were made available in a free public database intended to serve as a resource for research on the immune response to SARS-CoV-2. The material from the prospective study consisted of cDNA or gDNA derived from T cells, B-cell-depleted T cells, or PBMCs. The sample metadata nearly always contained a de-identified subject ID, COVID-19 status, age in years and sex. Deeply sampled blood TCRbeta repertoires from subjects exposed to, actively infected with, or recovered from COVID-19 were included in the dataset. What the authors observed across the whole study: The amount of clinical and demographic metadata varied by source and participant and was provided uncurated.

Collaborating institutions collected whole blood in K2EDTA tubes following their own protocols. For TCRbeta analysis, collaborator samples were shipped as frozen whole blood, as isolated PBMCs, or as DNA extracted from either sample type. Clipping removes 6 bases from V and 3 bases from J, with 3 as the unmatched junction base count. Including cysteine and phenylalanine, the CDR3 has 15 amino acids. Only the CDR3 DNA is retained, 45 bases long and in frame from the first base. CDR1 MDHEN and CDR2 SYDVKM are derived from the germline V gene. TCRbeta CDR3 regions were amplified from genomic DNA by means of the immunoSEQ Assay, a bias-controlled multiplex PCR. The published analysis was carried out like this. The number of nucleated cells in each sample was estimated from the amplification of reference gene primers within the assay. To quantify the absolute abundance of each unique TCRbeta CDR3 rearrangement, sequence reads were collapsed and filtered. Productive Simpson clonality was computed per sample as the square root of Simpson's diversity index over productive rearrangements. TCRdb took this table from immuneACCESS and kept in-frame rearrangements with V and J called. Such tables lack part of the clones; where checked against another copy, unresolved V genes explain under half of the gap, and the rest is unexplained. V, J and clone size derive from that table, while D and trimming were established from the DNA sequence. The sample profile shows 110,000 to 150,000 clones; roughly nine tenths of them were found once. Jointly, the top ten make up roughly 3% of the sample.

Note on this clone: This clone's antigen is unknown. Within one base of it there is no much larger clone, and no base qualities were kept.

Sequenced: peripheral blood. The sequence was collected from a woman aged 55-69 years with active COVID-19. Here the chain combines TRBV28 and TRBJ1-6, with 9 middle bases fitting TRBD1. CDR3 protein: CASRRDRVYNSPLHF. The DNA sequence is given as TGTGCCAGCAGAAGGGACAGGGTCTATAATTCACCCCTCCACTTT.